The clone carrying this T cell receptor (beta chain) was detected only a few times. Its specificity is not known. TCR beta CDR3 regions were amplified from RNA transcripts. First-round RT-PCR targeting the TCR CDR3 was performed with the HTBI primer set. From the multiplex PCR reads, TCRdb called clonotypes with MiXCR, one entry per CDR3 protein. The sample lists hundreds of thousands of distinct CDR3 sequences; about 15% were seen once. V lost 2 bases to trimming and J lost 5 bases; unmatched junction nucleotides: 7. The CDR3 is made up of 16 amino acids. From germline, CDR1 is LNHNV and CDR2 YYDKDF (reference sequence). The sample belongs to a study of T cells in Graves' hyperthyroidism and ophthalmopathy. Diagnoses rested on clinical symptoms, serum thyroxine and TRAb, thyroid ultrasound and orbital computed tomography. Study results and limitations: Most clonotypes expanded in thyroid above 0.001 were likewise present in blood. Ophthalmopathy was distinguished from stable hyperthyroidism by 13 V-J signatures.

Material: blood. The receptor comes from a woman aged 18-35 years with Graves' hyperthyroidism that later progressed to Graves' ophthalmopathy. The chain is built from TRBV15 and TRBJ2-1, with 9 bases that match TRBD1. CDR3 DNA sequence: TGTGCCACCAGCAGAAGACCGGGACAGGGCAACAATGAGCAGTTCTTC. Residues: CATSRRPGQGNNEQFF. The full variable domain, rest sourced from reference TRBV15 and TRBJ2-1, is DAMVIQNPRYQVTQFGKPVTLSCSQTLNHNVMYWYQQKSSQAPKLLFHYYDKDFNNEADTPDNFQSRRPNTSFCFLDIRSPGLGDTAMYLCATSRRPGQGNNEQFFGPGTRLTVL.